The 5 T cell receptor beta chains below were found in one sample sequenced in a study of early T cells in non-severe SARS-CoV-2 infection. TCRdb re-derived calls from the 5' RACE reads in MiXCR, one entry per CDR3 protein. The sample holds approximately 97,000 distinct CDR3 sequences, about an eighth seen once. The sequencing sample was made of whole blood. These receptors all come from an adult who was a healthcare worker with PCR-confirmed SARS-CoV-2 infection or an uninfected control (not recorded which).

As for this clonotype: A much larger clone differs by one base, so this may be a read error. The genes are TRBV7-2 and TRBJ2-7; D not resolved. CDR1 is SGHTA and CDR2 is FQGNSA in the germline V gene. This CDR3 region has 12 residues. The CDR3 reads CASSLTSYKQYF. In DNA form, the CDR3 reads TGTGCCAGCAGCCTAACCTCCTACAAGCAGTACTTC.

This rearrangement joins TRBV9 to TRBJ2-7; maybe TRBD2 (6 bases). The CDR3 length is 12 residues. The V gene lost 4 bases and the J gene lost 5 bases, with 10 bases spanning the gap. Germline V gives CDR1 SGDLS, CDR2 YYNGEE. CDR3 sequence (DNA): TGTGCCAGCAGCCCCGGCGGGGACGAGCAGTACTTC. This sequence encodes CASSPGGDEQYF.

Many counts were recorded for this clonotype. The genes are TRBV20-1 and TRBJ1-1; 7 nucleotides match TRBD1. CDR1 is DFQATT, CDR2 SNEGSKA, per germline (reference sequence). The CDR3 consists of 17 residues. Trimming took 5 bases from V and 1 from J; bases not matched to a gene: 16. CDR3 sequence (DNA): TGCAGTGCTGGACGACAGGGAAAGTGGGTATCGAACACTGAAGCTTTCTTT. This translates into CSAGRQGKWVSNTEAFF.

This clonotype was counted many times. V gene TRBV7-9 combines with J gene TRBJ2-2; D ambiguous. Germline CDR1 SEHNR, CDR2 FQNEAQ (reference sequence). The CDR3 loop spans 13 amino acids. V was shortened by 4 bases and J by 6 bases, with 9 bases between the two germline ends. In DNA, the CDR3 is TGTGCCAGCAGCTCTTCAGGCCCCGGGGAGCTGTTTTTT. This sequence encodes CASSSSGPGELFF.

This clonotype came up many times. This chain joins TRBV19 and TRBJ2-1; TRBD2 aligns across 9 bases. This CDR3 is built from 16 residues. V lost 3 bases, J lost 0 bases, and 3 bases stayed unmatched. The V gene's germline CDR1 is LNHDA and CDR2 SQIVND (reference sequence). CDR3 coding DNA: TGTGCCAGTAGTATGGGTAGCGGGGGCTCCTACAATGAGCAGTTCTTC. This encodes CASSMGSGGSYNEQFF.